The rows below give T cell receptor beta chains drawn from one sample of a study of T cells in tumors after PD-1 blockade. Produced via immunoSEQ multiplex PCR; TCRdb's table is partial and in-frame only. The sample holds about 59,000 clones, around 80% seen once. This material consisted of PBMCs, taken before anti-PD-1 treatment. These receptors all stem from a human donor with basal cell carcinoma. Both conserved end residues are part of each CDR3. The order of the fields is J gene, V gene, clone size, D gene, CDR3 protein, CDR3 DNA. D genes are given only for firm matches. Expanded clones are given a class, and other clones once, few, many or no size at all.

j_gene: TRBJ2-2; v_gene: TRBV5-1; abundance: NA; d_gene: TRBD1; CDR3aa: CASSFSRTGETDTGELFF; CDR3nt: TGCGCCAGCAGCTTTTCCAGGACAGGGGAGACCGACACCGGGGAGCTGTTTTTT
j_gene: TRBJ1-2; v_gene: TRBV6-5; abundance: NA; d_gene: NA; CDR3aa: CASSRGTNYGYTF; CDR3nt: TGTGCCAGCAGTCGAGGGACTAACTATGGCTACACCTTC
j_gene: TRBJ1-5; v_gene: TRBV7-3; abundance: NA; d_gene: NA; CDR3aa: CASSPDLRQPQHF; CDR3nt: TGTGCCAGCAGCCCGGACTTACGGCAGCCCCAGCATTTT
j_gene: TRBJ2-7; v_gene: TRBV2; abundance: NA; d_gene: TRBD1; CDR3aa: CASKDRGVSYEQYF; CDR3nt: TGTGCCAGCAAGGACAGGGGGGTGAGTTACGAGCAGTACTTC
j_gene: TRBJ1-3; v_gene: TRBV7-8; abundance: NA; d_gene: NA; CDR3aa: CASSLPRQDTGNTIYF; CDR3nt: TGTGCCAGCAGCCTCCCCCGACAGGACACTGGAAACACCATATATTTT
j_gene: TRBJ2-3; v_gene: TRBV12-3/TRBV12-4; abundance: NA; d_gene: TRBD2; CDR3aa: CASSLGRGSTQYF; CDR3nt: TGTGCCAGCAGTCTGGGGCGGGGGTCTACGCAGTATTTT
j_gene: TRBJ2-7; v_gene: TRBV10-2; abundance: NA; d_gene: NA; CDR3aa: CASRGTNSYEQYF; CDR3nt: TGCGCCAGCAGGGGGACAAATTCCTACGAGCAGTACTTC
j_gene: TRBJ2-2; v_gene: TRBV5-4; abundance: few; d_gene: TRBD1; CDR3aa: CASSWGTGGTGELFF; CDR3nt: TGTGCCAGCAGCTGGGGGACAGGCGGCACCGGGGAGCTGTTTTTT
j_gene: TRBJ1-5; v_gene: TRBV7-9; abundance: NA; d_gene: NA; CDR3aa: CASRSPGSNQPQHF; CDR3nt: TGTGCCAGCAGGTCGCCGGGATCGAATCAGCCCCAGCATTTT
j_gene: TRBJ1-4; v_gene: TRBV19; abundance: once; d_gene: NA; CDR3aa: CASSIGAATNEKLFF; CDR3nt: TGTGCCAGTAGTATAGGGGCTGCAACTAATGAAAAACTGTTTTTT